This is a list of T cell receptor beta chains from one sample in a study of T cells in Graves' hyperthyroidism and ophthalmopathy. One entry per CDR3 protein results from TCRdb running MiXCR on the multiplex PCR reads. In the table there are hundreds of thousands of distinct CDR3 sequences, around 19% of which are singletons. The material sequenced was blood. These receptors were collected from a man aged 45-65 years with Graves' ophthalmopathy. The conserved cysteine and the conserved F or W are not part of the CDR3 here. Not all rows give a size; the values are once, few, many and, for expanded clones, a class.

clone_size: NA; v_call: TRBV28; cdr3_length: 11; j_call: TRBJ2-7; cdr3_aa: ATQETAAYEQY
clone_size: few; v_call: TRBV5-6; cdr3_length: 11; j_call: TRBJ2-5; cdr3_aa: ASSLVGEETQY
clone_size: few; v_call: TRBV9; cdr3_length: 17; j_call: TRBJ2-1; cdr3_aa: ASSVGGGGLAGVYNEQF
clone_size: NA; v_call: TRBV12-3/TRBV12-4; cdr3_length: 15; j_call: TRBJ1-3; cdr3_aa: ASSLSPWTGVKNTIY
clone_size: NA; v_call: TRBV7-3; cdr3_length: 15; j_call: TRBJ2-1; cdr3_aa: ASSPSSLAGGRGEQF
clone_size: many; v_call: TRBV5-1; cdr3_length: 11; j_call: TRBJ2-3; cdr3_aa: ASSLQGTDTQY
clone_size: few; v_call: TRBV7-2; cdr3_length: 13; j_call: TRBJ1-2; cdr3_aa: ASSLALRGDYGYT
clone_size: many; v_call: TRBV18; cdr3_length: 13; j_call: TRBJ1-5; cdr3_aa: ASSPRGGVNQPQH
clone_size: many; v_call: TRBV30; cdr3_length: 10; j_call: TRBJ1-1; cdr3_aa: AWGPMNTEAF
clone_size: many; v_call: TRBV28; cdr3_length: 12; j_call: TRBJ2-5; cdr3_aa: ASSLPTSYGTQY
clone_size: few; v_call: TRBV30; cdr3_length: 12; j_call: TRBJ1-3; cdr3_aa: AWTSGSSGNTIY
clone_size: many; v_call: TRBV7-3; cdr3_length: 13; j_call: TRBJ2-2; cdr3_aa: ASSLTSGSGGELF
clone_size: once; v_call: TRBV12-3/TRBV12-4; cdr3_length: 12; j_call: TRBJ2-7; cdr3_aa: ASTLRDSSYEQY
clone_size: NA; v_call: TRBV5-4; cdr3_length: 10; j_call: TRBJ2-3; cdr3_aa: ASSGRDKGQY
clone_size: NA; v_call: TRBV7-2; cdr3_length: 16; j_call: TRBJ2-7; cdr3_aa: ASSLAASASGRWYEQY
clone_size: few; v_call: TRBV20-1; cdr3_length: 12; j_call: TRBJ1-1; cdr3_aa: SARDLRGNTEAF